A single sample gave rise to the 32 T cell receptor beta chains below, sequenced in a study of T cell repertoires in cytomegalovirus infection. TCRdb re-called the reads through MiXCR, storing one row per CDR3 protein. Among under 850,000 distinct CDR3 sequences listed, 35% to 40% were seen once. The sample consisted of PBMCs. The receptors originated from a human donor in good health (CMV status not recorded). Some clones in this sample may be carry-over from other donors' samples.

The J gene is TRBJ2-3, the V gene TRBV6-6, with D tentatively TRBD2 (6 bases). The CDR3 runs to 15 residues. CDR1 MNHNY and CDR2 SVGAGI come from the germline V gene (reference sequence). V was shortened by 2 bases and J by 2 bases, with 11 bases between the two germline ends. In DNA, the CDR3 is TGTGCCAGCAGTTACGGGACTGGAAACACAGATACGCAGTATTTT. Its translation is CASSYGTGNTDTQYF.

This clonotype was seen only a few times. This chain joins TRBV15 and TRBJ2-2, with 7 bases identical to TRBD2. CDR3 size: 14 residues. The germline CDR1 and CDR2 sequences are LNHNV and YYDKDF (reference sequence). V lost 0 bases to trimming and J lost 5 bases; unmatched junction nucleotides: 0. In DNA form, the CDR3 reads TGTGCCACCAGCAGAGATAGCGGGACCGGGGAGCTGTTTTTT. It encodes CATSRDSGTGELFF.

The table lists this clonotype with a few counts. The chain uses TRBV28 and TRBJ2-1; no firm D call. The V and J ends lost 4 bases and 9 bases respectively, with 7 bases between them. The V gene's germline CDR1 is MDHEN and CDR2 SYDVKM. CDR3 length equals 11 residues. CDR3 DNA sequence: TGTGCCAGCAGTTGGGGTAGTGAGCAGTTCTTC. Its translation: CASSWGSEQFF.

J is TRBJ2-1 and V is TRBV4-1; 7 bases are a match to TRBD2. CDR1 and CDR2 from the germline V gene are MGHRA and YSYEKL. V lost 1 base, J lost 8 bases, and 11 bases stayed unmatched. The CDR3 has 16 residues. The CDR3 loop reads CASSQAPWGGGHEQFF. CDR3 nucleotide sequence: TGCGCCAGCAGCCAAGCCCCCTGGGGCGGGGGTCATGAGCAGTTCTTC.

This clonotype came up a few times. The CDR3, as DNA: TGCGCCAGCAGCTTGTCCCTCGACGGACCCTATAATTCACCCCTCCACTTT. Its translation: CASSLSLDGPYNSPLHF. The V call is TRBV5-1, the J call TRBJ1-6; D call uncertain. V dropped 1 base and J dropped 2 bases, with 13 bases sitting between them. The germline V gene encodes CDR1 SGHRS and CDR2 YFSETQ. The CDR3 sequence is 17 residues long.

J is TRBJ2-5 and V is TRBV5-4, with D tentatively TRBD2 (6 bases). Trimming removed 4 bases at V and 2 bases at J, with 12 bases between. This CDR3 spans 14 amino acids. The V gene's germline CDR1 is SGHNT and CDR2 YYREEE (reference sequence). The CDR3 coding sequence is TGTGCCAGCAGCCGCCCGGGAGAACAAGAGACCCAGTACTTC. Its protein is CASSRPGEQETQYF.

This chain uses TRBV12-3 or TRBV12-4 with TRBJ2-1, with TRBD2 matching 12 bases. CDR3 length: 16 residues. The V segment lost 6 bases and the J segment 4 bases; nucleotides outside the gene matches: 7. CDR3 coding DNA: TGTGCCAGCAGATCTAGCGGGGGGGGGGTATACAATGAGCAGTTCTTC. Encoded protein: CASRSSGGGVYNEQFF.

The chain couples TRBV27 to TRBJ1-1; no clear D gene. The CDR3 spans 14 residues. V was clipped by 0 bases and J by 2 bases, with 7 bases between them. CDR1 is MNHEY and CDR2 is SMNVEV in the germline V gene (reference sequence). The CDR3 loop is CASSLSHQNTEAFF. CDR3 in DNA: TGTGCCAGCAGTTTATCGCACCAAAACACTGAAGCTTTCTTT.

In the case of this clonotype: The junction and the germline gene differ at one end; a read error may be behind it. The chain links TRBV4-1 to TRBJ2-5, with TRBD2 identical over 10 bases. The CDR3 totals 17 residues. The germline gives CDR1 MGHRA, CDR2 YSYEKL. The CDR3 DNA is TGTGCCAGCAGCCAAGATGAGAGAGCGGGGGGGCGGGAGACCCAGTACTTC. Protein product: CASSQDERAGGRETQYF.

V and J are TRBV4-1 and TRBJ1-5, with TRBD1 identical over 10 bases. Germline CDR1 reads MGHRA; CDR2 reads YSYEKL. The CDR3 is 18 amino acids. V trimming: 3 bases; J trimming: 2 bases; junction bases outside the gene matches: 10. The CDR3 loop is CASSHPGTGDAGNQPQHF. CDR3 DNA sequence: TGCGCCAGCAGCCATCCCGGGACAGGGGACGCGGGCAATCAGCCCCAGCATTTT.

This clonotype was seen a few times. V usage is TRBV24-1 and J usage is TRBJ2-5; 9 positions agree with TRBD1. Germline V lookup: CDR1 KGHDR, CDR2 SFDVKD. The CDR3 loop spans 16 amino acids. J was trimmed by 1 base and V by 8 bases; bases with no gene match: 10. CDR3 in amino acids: CATNPGQGPPQETQYF. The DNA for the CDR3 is TGTGCCACCAACCCGGGACAGGGACCCCCCCAAGAGACCCAGTACTTC.

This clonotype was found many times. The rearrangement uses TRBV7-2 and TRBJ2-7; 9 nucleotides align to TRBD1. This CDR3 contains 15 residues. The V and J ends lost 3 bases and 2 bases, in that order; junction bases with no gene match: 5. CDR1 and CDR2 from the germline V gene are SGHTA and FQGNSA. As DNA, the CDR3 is TGTGCCAGCAGCTTTGGACAGGGGAACACCTACGAGCAGTACTTC. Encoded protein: CASSFGQGNTYEQYF.

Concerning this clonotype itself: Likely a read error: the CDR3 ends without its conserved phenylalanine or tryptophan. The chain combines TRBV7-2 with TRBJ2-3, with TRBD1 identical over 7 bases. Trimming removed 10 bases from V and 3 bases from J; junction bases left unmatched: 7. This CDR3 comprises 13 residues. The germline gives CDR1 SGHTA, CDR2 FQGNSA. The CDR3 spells CATITGVTDTQYL. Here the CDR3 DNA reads TGTGCCACCATAACAGGGGTGACAGATACGCAGTATTTG.

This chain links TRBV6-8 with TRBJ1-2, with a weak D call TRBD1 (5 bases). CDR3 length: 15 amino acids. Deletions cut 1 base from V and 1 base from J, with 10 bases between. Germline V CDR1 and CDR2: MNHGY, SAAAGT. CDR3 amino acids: CASSYWAGSNYGYTF. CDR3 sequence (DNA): TGTGCCAGCAGTTACTGGGCAGGGAGTAACTATGGCTACACCTTC.

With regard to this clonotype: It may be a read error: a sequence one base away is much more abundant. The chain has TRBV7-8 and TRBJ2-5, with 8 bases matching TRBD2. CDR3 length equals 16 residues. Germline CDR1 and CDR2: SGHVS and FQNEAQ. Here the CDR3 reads CASSIRSGLEGEPQYF. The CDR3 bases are TGTGCCAGCAGCATACGGTCGGGACTAGAGGGAGAGCCCCAGTACTTC. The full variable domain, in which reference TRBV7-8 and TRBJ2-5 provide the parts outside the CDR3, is GAGVSQSPRYKVAKRGQDVALRCDPISGHVSLFWYQQALGQGPEFLTYFQNEAQLDKSGLPSDRFFAERPEGSVSTLKIQRTQQEDSAVYLCASSIRSGLEGEPQYFGPGTRLLVL.

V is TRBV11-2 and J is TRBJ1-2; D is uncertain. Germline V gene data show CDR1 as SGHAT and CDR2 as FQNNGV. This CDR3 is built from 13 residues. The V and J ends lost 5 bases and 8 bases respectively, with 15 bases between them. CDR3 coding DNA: TGTGCCAGCAGCACCCGACCGTCTGGGGGCTACACCTTC. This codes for CASSTRPSGGYTF.

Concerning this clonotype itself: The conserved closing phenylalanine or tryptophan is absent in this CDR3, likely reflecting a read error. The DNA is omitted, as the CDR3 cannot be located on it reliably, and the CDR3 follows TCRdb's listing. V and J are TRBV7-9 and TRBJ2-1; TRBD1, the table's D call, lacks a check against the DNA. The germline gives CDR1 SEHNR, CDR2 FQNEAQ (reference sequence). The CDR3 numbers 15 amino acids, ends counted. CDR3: CASNPQGATYNEQLL.

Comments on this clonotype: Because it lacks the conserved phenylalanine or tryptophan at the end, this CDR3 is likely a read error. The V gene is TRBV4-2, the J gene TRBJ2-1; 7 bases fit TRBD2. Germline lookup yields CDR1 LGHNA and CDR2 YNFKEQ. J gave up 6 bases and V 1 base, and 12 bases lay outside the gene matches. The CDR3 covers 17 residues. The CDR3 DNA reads TGTGCCAGCAGCCAAGTTGGCGGACTAGGAATGGCCAATGAGCAGTTCTTA. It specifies CASSQVGGLGMANEQFL.

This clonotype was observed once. CDR3 nucleotides: TGTGCCTGGAGTGTCATCGTCACTGAAGCTTTCTTT. Protein: CAWSVIVTEAFF. The rearrangement links TRBV30 to TRBJ1-1, with no clear D. The CDR3 is 12 amino acids. Germline loops: CDR1 GTSNPN, CDR2 SVGIG (reference sequence). V was pared by 0 bases and J by 4 bases, with 6 bases between.

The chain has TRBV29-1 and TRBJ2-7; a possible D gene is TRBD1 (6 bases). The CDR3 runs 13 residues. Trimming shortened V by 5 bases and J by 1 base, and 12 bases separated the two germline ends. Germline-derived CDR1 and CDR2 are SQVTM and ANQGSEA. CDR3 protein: CSVSGVPSYEQYF. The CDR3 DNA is TGCAGCGTTTCAGGGGTTCCTTCCTACGAGCAGTACTTC.

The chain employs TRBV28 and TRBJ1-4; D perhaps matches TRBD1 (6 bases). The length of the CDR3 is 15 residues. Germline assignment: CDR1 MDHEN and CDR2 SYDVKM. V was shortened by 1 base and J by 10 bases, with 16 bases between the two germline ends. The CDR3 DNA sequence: TGTGCCAGCAGTTTATTCTCCAGGGGAATAGGAAAACTGTTTTTT. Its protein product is CASSLFSRGIGKLFF.

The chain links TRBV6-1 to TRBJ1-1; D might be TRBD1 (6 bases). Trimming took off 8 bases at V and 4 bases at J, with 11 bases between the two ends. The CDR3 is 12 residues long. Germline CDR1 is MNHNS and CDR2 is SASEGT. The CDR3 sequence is CASWRGATEAFF. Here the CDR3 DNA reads TGTGCCAGCTGGCGGGGGGCCACTGAAGCTTTCTTT.

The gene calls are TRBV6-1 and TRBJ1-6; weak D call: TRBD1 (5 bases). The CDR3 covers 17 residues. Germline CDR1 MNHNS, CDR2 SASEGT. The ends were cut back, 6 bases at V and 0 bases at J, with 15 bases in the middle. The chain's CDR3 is CASSVPFRGSYNSPLHF. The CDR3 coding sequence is TGTGCCAGCAGCGTACCCTTTAGGGGCTCCTATAATTCACCCCTCCACTTT.

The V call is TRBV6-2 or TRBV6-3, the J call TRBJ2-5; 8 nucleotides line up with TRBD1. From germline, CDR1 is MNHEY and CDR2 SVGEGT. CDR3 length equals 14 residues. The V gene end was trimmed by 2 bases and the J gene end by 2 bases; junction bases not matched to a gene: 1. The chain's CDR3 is CASSYDRGQETQYF. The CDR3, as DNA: TGTGCCAGCAGTTACGACAGGGGACAAGAGACCCAGTACTTC.

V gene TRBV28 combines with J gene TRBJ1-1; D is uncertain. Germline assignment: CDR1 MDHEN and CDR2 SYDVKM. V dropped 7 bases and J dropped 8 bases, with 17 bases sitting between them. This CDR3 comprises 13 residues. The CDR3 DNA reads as TGTGCCAGCACCCTGGCCCTGCGCGTCGAAGCTTTCTTT. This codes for CASTLALRVEAFF.

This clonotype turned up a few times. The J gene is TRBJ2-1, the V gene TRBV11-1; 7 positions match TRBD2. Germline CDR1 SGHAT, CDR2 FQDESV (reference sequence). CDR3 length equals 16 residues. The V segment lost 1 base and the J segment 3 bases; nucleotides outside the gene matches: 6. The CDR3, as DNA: TGTGCCAGCAGCTTAGAACACAGCGGGGACTACAATGAGCAGTTCTTC. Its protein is CASSLEHSGDYNEQFF.

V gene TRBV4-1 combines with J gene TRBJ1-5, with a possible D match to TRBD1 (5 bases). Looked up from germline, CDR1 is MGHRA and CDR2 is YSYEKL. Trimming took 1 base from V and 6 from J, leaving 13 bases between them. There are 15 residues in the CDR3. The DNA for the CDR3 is TGCGCCAGCAGCCAAGCTGTACGGGGCGGTCAGCCCCAGCATTTT. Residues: CASSQAVRGGQPQHF.

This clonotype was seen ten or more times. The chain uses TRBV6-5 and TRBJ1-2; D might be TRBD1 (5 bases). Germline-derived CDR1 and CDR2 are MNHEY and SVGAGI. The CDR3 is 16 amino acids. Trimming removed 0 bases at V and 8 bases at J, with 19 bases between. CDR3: CASSYSNSRAQGGYTF. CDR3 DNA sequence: TGTGCCAGCAGTTACTCCAATTCCAGGGCGCAGGGCGGCTACACCTTC.

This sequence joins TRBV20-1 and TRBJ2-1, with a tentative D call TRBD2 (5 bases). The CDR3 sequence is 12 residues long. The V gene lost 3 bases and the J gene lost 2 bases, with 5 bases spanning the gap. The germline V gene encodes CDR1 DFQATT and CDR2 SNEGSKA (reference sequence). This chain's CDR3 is CSASGTYNEQFF. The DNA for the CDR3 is TGCAGTGCTAGCGGGACCTACAATGAGCAGTTCTTC.

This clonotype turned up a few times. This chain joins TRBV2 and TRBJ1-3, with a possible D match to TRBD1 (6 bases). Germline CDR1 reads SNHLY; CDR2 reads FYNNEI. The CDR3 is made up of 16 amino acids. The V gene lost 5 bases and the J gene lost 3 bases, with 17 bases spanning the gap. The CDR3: CASSPRTARSGNTIYF. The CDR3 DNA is TGTGCCAGCAGTCCGCGGACAGCCCGCAGTGGAAACACCATATATTTT.

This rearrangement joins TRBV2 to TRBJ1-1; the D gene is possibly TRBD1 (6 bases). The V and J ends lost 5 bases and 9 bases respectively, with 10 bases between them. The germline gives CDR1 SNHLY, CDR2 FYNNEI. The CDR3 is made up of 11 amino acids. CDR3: CASSLQGKAFF. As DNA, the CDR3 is TGTGCCAGCAGTTTACAGGGCAAAGCTTTCTTT.

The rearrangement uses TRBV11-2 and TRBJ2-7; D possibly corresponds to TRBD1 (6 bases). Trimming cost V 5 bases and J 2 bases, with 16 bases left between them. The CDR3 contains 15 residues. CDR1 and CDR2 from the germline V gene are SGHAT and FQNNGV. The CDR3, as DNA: TGTGCCAGCAGCCGCGAGGACAGCGGACCCTACGAGCAGTACTTC. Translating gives CASSREDSGPYEQYF.